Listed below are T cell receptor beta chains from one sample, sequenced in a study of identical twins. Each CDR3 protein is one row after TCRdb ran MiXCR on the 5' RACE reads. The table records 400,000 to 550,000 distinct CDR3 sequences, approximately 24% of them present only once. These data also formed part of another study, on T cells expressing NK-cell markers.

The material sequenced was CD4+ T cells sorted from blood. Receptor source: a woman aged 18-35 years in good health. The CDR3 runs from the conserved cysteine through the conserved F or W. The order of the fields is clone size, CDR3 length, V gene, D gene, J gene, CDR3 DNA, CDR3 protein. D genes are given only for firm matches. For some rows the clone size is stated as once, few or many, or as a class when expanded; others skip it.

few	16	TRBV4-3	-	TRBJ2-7	TGCGCCAGCAGCCAAGAATTCGCGCGAAGCTCCTACGAGCAGTACTTC	CASSQEFARSSYEQYF
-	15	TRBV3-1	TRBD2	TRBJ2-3	TGTGCCAGCAGCCAAGCAACAGCGGGGACAGATACGCAGTATTTT	CASSQATAGTDTQYF
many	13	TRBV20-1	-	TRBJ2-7	TGCAGTGCTAGAGTAGTCAGGGGCTACGAGCAGTACTTC	CSARVVRGYEQYF
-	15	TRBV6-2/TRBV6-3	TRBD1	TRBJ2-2	TGTGCCAGCGATGGGACAGGGGGCCGAATCGGGGAGCTGTTTTTT	CASDGTGGRIGELFF
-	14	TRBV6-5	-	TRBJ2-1	TGTGCCAGCAGTTACTCGAGGCGGGACAATGAGCAGTTCTTC	CASSYSRRDNEQFF
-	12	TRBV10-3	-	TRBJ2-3	TGTGCCGGGGGAAAGGGTGAAGATACGCAGTATTTT	CAGGKGEDTQYF
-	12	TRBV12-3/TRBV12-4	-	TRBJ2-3	TGTGCCGCCGGACAGACCACAGATACGCAGTATTTT	CAAGQTTDTQYF
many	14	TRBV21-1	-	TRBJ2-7	TGTGCCAGCAGCAGCTTCGGGACTTTGTACGAGCAGTACTTC	CASSSFGTLYEQYF
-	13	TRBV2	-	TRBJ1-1	TGTGCCAGCAGTGACGGCCGGAACACTGAAGCTTTCTTT	CASSDGRNTEAFF
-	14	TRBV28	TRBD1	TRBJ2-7	TGTGCCAGCAGTCTGAACGGACAGGTCTACGAGCAGTACTTC	CASSLNGQVYEQYF
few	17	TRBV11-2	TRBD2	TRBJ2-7	TGTGCCAGCAGCCTGAGGACTAGCACTTCATCTACGTACGAGCAGTACTTC	CASSLRTSTSSTYEQYF
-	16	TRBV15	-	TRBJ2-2	TGTGCCACCAGCAGAATGGCTTGGAGGGGCACCGGGGAGCTGTTTTTT	CATSRMAWRGTGELFF
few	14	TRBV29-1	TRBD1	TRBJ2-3	TGCAGCGTCGCCCCCGGGACAGGGATAGATACGCAGTATTTT	CSVAPGTGIDTQYF
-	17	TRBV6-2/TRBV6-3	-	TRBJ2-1	TGTGCCAGCAGGAAGACTGGACTGCGCGGAGCCTACAATGAGCAGTTCTTC	CASRKTGLRGAYNEQFF
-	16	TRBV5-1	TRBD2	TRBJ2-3	TGCGCCAGCAGCCCATCGGGACTAGGCCGCACAGATACGCAGTATTTT	CASSPSGLGRTDTQYF
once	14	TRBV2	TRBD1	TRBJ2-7	TGTGCCAGCAGTTTGGACAGGGTCCTCGACGAGCAGTACTTC	CASSLDRVLDEQYF
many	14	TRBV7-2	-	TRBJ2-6	TGTGCCAGCAGCTCCCCTACTGGGGCCAACGTCCTGACTTTC	CASSSPTGANVLTF
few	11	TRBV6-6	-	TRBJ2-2	TGTGCCACGGCCCAAACCGGGGAGCTGTTTTTT	CATAQTGELFF
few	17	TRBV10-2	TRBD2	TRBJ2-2	TGCGCCAGCAGGACCGGGACTAGCGGGTATAACACCGGGGAGCTGTTTTTT	CASRTGTSGYNTGELFF
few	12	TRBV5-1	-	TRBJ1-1	TGCGCCAGCAGCCAAGGGCGGACTGAAGCTTTCTTT	CASSQGRTEAFF
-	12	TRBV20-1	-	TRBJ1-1	TGCAGTGCTAGATCGACAGGATCGAGTGCTTTCTTT	CSARSTGSSAFF
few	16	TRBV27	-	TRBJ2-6	TGTGCCAGCAGGTGGGCCGAGAGCTCTGGGGCCAACGTCCTGACTTTC	CASRWAESSGANVLTF
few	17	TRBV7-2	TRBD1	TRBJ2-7	TGTGCCAGCAGCTTAGCGGCTCAAGCAGACAGGGTCTACGAGCAGTACTTC	CASSLAAQADRVYEQYF
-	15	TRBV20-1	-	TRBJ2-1	TGCAGTGCTAGAGTTTTCCGGGGAGGCTACAATGAGCAGTTCTTC	CSARVFRGGYNEQFF
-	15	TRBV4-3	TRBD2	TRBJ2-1	TGCGCCAGCAGCCAAGGGGGAGGGAGTCTCAATGAGCAGTTCTTC	CASSQGGGSLNEQFF
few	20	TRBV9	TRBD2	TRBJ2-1	TGTGCCAGCAGCCCCCGCGGGACTAGCGGGAGGGGGACCTCCTACAATGAGCAGTTCTTC	CASSPRGTSGRGTSYNEQFF
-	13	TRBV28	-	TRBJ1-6	TGTGCCAGCAGTTTGCGAAAACGGCCACCCCTCCACTTT	CASSLRKRPPLHF
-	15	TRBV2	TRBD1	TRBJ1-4	TGTGCCAGCAGTGCGACAGGGACACCGAATGAAAAACTGTTTTTT	CASSATGTPNEKLFF
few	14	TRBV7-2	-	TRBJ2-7	TGTGCCAGCAGTTCCCGGGCGCTTCTGTACGAGCAGTACTTC	CASSSRALLYEQYF
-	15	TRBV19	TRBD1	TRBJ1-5	TGTGCCAGTAGTATCGACAGGGGAGGTATGCAGCCCCAGCATTTT	CASSIDRGGMQPQHF
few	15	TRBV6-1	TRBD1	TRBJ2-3	TGTGCCAGCAGGGGAAGACAGGGGAAGACAGATACGCAGTATTTT	CASRGRQGKTDTQYF